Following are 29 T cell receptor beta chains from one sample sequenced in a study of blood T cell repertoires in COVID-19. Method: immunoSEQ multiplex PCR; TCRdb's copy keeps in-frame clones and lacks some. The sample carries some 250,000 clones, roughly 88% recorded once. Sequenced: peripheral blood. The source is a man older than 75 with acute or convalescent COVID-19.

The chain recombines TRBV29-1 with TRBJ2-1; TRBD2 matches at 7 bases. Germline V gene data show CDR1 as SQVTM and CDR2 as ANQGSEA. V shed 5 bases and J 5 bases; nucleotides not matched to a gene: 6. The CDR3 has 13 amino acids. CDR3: CSVLAGANNEQFF. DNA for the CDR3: TGCAGCGTTCTCGCGGGAGCCAACAATGAGCAGTTCTTC.

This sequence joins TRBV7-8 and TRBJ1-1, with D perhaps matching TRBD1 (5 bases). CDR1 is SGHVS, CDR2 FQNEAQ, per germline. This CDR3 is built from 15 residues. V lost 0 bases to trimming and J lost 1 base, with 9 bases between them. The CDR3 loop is CASSLAQGSNTEAFF. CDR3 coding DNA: TGTGCCAGCAGCTTAGCCCAGGGCTCGAACACTGAAGCTTTCTTT. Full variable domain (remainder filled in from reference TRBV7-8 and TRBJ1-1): GAGVSQSPRYKVAKRGQDVALRCDPISGHVSLFWYQQALGQGPEFLTYFQNEAQLDKSGLPSDRFFAERPEGSVSTLKIQRTQQEDSAVYLCASSLAQGSNTEAFFGQGTRLTVV.

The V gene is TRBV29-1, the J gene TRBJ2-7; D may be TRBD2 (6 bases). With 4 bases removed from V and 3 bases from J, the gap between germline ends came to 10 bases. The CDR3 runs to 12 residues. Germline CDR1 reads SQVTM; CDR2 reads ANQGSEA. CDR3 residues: CSVGGKGYEQYF. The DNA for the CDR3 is TGCAGCGTTGGCGGGAAGGGCTACGAGCAGTACTTC.

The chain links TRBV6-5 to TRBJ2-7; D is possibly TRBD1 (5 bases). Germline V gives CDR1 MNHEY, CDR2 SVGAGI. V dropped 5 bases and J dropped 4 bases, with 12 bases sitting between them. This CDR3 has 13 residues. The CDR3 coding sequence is TGTGCCAGCAGTAGACAGTCCCGTTACGAGCAGTACTTC. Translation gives CASSRQSRYEQYF.

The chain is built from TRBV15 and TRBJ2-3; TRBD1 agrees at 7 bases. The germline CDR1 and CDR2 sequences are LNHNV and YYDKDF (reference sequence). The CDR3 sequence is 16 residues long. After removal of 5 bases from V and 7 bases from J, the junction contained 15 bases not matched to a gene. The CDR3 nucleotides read TGTGCCACCAGCCGCGCCCGGGACAGTAGACCTCATACGCAGTATTTT. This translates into CATSRARDSRPHTQYF. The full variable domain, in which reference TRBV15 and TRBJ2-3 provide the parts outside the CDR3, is DAMVIQNPRYQVTQFGKPVTLSCSQTLNHNVMYWYQQKSSQAPKLLFHYYDKDFNNEADTPDNFQSRRPNTSFCFLDIRSPGLGDTAMYLCATSRARDSRPHTQYFGPGTRLTVL.

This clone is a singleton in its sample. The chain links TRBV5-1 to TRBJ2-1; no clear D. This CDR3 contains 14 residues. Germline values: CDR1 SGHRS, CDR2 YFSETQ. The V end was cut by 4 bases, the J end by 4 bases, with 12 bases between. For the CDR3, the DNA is TGCGCCAGCAGCCCGGCCGACTTATACAATGAGCAGTTCTTC. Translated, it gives CASSPADLYNEQFF.

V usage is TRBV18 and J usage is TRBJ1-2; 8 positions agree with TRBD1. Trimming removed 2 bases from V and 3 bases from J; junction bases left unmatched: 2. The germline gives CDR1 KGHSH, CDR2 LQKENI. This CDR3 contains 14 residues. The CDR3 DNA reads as TGTGCCAGCTCACCAATACAGGGGGACTATGGCTACACCTTC. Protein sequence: CASSPIQGDYGYTF.

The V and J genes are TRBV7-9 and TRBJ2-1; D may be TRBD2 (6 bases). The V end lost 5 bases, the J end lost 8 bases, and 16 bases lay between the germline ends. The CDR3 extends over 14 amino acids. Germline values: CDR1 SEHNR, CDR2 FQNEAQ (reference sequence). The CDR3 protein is CASSLGTYGDEQFF. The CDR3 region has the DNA TGTGCCAGCAGCCTCGGGACTTACGGGGATGAGCAGTTCTTC.

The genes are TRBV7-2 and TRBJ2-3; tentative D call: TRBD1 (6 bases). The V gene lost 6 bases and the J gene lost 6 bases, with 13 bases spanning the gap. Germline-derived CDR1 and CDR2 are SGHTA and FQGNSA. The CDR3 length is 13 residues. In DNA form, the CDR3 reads TGTGCCAGCAGTCACACGAGGGGGGATACGCAGTATTTT. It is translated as CASSHTRGDTQYF.

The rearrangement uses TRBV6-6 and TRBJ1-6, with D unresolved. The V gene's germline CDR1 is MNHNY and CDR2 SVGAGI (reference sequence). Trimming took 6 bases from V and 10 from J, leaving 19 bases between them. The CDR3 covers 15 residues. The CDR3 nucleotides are TGTGCCAGCAGCGACATTGGAGTTTCGGGGTCACCCCTCCACTTT. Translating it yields CASSDIGVSGSPLHF.

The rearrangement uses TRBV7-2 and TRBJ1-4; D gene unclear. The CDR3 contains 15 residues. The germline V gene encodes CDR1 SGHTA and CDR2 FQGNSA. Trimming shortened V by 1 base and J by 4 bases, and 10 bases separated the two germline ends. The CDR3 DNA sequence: TGTGCCAGCAGCTTAGACGGTCAGGATAATGAAAAACTGTTTTTT. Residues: CASSLDGQDNEKLFF.

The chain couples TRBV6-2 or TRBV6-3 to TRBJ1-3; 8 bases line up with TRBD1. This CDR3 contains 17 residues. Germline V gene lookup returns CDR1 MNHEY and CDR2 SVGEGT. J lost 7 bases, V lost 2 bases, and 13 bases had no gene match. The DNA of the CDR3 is TGTGCCAGCAGTTACGAAACAGGGGGAATCCGGAGGAACACCATATATTTT. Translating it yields CASSYETGGIRRNTIYF.

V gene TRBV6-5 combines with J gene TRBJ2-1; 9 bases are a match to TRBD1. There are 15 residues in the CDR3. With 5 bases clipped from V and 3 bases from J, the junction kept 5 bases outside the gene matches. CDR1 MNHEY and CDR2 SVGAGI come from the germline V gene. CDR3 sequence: CASSTWGQGYNEQFF. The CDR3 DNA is TGTGCCAGCAGTACCTGGGGACAGGGCTACAATGAGCAGTTCTTC.

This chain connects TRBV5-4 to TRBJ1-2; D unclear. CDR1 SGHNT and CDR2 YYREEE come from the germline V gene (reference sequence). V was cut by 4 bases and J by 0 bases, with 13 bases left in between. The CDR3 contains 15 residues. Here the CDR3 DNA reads TGTGCCAGCAGCCTGCCCGACATTGCTAACTATGGCTACACCTTC. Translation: CASSLPDIANYGYTF.

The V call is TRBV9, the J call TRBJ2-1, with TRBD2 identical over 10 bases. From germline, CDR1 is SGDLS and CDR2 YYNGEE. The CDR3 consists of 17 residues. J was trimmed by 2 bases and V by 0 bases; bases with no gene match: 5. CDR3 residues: CASSVATSGATYNEQFF. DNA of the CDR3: TGTGCCAGCAGCGTAGCAACTAGCGGGGCAACCTACAATGAGCAGTTCTTC.

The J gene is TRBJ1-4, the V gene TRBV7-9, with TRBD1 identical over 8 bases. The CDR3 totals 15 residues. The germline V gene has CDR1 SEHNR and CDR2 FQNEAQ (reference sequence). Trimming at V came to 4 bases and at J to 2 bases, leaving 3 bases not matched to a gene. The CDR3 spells CASSWWTGTNEKLFF. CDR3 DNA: TGTGCCAGCAGCTGGTGGACAGGGACTAATGAAAAACTGTTTTTT.

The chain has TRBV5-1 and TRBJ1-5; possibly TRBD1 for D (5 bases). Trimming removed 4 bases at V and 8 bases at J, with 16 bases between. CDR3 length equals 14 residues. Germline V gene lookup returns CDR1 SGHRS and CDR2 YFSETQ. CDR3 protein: CASSTWDSQKPQHF. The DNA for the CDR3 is TGCGCCAGCAGCACCTGGGACTCGCAAAAGCCCCAGCATTTT. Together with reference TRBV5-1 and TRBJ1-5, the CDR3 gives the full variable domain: KAGVTQTPRYLIKTRGQQVTLSCSPISGHRSVSWYQQTPGQGLQFLFEYFSETQRNKGNFPGRFSGRQFSNSRSEMNVSTLELGDSALYLCASSTWDSQKPQHFGDGTRLSIL.

The CDR3 reads CASSMTGGNSPLHF. DNA for the CDR3: TGCGCCAGCAGTATGACAGGGGGCAATTCACCCCTCCACTTT. The chain combines TRBV10-1 with TRBJ1-6; 10 bases line up with TRBD1. V lost 5 bases, J lost 7 bases, and 2 bases stayed unmatched. The germline V gene has CDR1 WNHNN and CDR2 SYGVQD (reference sequence). The CDR3 extends over 14 amino acids.

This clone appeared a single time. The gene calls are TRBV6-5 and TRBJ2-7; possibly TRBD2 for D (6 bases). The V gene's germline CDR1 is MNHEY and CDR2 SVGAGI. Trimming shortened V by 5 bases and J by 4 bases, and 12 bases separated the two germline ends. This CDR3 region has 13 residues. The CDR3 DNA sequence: TGTGCCAGCAGTCCCTCCGGGGGATACGAGCAGTACTTC. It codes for CASSPSGGYEQYF.

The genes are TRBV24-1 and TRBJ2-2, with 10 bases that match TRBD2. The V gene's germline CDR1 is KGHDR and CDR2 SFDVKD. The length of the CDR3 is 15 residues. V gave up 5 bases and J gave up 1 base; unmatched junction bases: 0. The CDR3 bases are TGTGCCACCAGTGTAGCGGGGGGGAACACCGGGGAGCTGTTTTTT. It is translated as CATSVAGGNTGELFF.

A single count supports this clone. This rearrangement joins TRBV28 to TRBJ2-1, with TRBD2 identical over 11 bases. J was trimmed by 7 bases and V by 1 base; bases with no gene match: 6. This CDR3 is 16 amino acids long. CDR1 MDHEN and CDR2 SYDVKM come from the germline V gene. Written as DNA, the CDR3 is TGTGCCAGCAGTTTATCCGGACTAGCGGGCAGGAATGAGCAGTTCTTC. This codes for CASSLSGLAGRNEQFF. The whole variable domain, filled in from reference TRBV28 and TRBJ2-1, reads DVKVTQSSRYLVKRTGEKVFLECVQDMDHENMFWYRQDPGLGLRLIYFSYDVKMKEKGDIPEGYSVSREKKERFSLILESASTNQTSMYLCASSLSGLAGRNEQFFGPGTRLTVL.

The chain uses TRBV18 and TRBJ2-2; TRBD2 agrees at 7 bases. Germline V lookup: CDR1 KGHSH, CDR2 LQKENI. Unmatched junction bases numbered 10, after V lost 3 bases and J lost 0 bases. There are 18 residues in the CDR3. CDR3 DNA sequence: TGTGCCAGCTCACCCAAGTCCAAGGGAGGGGCGAACACCGGGGAGCTGTTTTTT. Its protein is CASSPKSKGGANTGELFF. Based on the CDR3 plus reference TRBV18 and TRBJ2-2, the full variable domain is NAGVMQNPRHLVRRRGQEARLRCSPMKGHSHVYWYRQLPEEGLKFMVYLQKENIIDESGMPKERFSAEFPKEGPSILRIQQVVRGDSAAYFCASSPKSKGGANTGELFFGEGSRLTVL.

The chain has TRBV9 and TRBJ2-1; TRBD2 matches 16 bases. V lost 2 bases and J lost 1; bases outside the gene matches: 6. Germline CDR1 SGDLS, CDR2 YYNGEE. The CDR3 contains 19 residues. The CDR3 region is CASSVDGTSGRASYNEQFF. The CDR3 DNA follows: TGTGCCAGCAGCGTGGACGGGACTAGCGGGAGGGCGTCCTACAATGAGCAGTTCTTC.

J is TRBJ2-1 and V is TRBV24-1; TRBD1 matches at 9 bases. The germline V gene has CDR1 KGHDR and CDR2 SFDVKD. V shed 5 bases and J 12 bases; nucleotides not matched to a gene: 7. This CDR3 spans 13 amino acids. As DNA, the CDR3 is TGTGCCACCAGTGGCCTGACAGGGGGAGGGCAGTTCTTC. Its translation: CATSGLTGGGQFF.

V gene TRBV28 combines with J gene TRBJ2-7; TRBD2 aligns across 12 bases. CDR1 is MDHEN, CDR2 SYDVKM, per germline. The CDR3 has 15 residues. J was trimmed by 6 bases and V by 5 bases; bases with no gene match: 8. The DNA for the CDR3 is TGTGCCAGCAGTCTACTAGCGGGAGGACTTGGCGAGCAGTACTTC. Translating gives CASSLLAGGLGEQYF.

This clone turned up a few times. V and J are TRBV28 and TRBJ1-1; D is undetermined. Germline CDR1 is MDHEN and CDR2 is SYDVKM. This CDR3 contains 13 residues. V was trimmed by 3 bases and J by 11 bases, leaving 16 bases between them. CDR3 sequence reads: CASSFSPRPWAFF. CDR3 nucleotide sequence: TGTGCCAGCAGTTTCTCACCTAGGCCGTGGGCTTTCTTT.

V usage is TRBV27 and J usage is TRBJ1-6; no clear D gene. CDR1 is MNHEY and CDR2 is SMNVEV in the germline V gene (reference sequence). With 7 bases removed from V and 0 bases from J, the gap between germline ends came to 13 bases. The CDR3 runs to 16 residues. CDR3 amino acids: CASTPRYSSYNSPLHF. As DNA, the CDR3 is TGTGCCAGCACCCCCCGTTATAGCTCCTATAATTCACCCCTCCACTTT.

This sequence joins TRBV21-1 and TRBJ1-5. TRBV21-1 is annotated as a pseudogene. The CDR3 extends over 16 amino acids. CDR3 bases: TGTGCCAGCAGCCCAAGCGGGGGGCTTCGGGATCAGCCCCAGCATTTT. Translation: CASSPSGGLRDQPQHF.

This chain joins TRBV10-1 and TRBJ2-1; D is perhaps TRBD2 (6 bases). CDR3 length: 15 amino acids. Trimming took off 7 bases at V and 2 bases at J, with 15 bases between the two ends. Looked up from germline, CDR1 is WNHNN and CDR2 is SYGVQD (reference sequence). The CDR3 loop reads CASNNGGVTYNEQFF. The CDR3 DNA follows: TGCGCCAGCAATAATGGCGGGGTGACCTACAATGAGCAGTTCTTC.